Detailed here is one T cell receptor (delta chain). This clone occurred a few times. Its antigen target is currently unknown. TCRdb attributes to this sequence the protein of a much larger clone, which differs from the DNA translation at residue 16; a read error is likely, and the protein displayed is translated from the DNA. This entry belongs to a study of γδ T cells in repeated Plasmodium falciparum infection (dated by TCRdb to the early 2020s). As for the study more broadly: The natural-infection arm enrolled Malian children exposed to intense seasonal malaria transmission and compared the Malian children with Australian children matched for age and gender. A few malaria-naive U.S. adults underwent four controlled human malaria infections by bites from P. falciparum NF54-infected Anopheles stephensi mosquitoes over about 600 days. Controlled-infection subjects were sampled at baseline, immediately before selected infections, and 21 days after each infection. The gammadelta TCR repertoires from Mali were analysed in two ways: cross-sectionally during periods with no transmission, and longitudinally across episodes of acute febrile malaria. The study examined how repeated Plasmodium falciparum infection shapes the human gammadelta T cell repertoire, using natural infection in Mali and controlled human malaria infection.

Receptor libraries were prepared by multiplex PCR. Sequencing instrument: Illumina MiSeq. From each sorted gammadelta T cell sample, both TCR gamma (TRG) and TCR delta (TRD) chains were sequenced. The study's own analysis went as follows. Repertoire analyses included clonotype tree plots, accumulated frequency of the top 20 clonotypes, diversity index (DI) and D75 metrics. With CATT, TCRdb called clones again from the public reads; duplicate DNA rows were later joined. TCRdb, not the original authors, processed these V and J calls. The sample includes approximately 53,000 delta-chain clones, with around 1.7% observed a single time. Of the sample, approximately 16% falls within the top ten clones. Overall study outcomes, separate from this receptor: Because the controlled-infection cohort was small, analysis of inter-individual variability in gammadelta T cell responses was limited. Waves of new clonotype selection in Vdelta2-negative, largely Vdelta1+, gammadelta TCR repertoires appeared to be driven by repeated controlled infections. Compared with Australian children, Malian children appeared to have Vdelta2-negative gammadelta TCR repertoires that were more clonally expanded, less diverse and less shared. Generalizability was limited because the Malian cohort was drawn from a small rural village of predominantly one ethnic group. Across time and infection, the Vgamma9/Vdelta2+ TCR repertoires showed a highly stable polyclonal makeup, with many TCRgamma sequences overlapping between individuals.

For bulk TCR repertoire analysis, Vgamma9/Vdelta2+ and Vdelta2-negative gammadelta T cell populations were isolated by flow sorting from peripheral blood mononuclear cells. CDR3 length: 18 amino acids, cysteine to phenylalanine. Left in the record is the CDR3 DNA by itself, 54 bases read in frame from the first base. Taken from the germline V gene, the CDR1 and CDR2 loops are TSWWSYY and QGS. Input material: gamma-delta T cells from blood. Called V gene: TRDV1; the J gene was not called; TRDD3 is the table's D call, not checked against the DNA. The source is a pool of human donors (malaria-infected and uninfected, not separated). The DNA sequence is given as TGTGCTCTTGGCGCCCCTCCTCAGTACTGGGGACGCACCGATAAACCCATCTTT. Its translation is CALGAPPQYWGRTDKPIF.